Below, 10 T cell receptor beta chains from the same sample are listed, as sequenced in a study of shared clonotypes between healthy human individuals. Generated by immunoSEQ multiplex PCR, the TCRdb table keeps only in-frame clones and is missing some. In the table there are roughly 1.4 million clones, just under 99% of which are singletons. Material for sequencing was naive CD4+ T cells sorted from blood. The subset was: CD45RA+ positively selected. Source of these receptors: a young man in good health.

The rearrangement uses TRBV6-5 and TRBJ2-5, with 8 bases identical to TRBD2. Germline V gives CDR1 MNHEY, CDR2 SVGAGI. V was clipped by 7 bases and J by 7 bases; unmatched bases: 11. This CDR3 has 14 amino acids. Here the CDR3 DNA reads TGTGCCAGCACCAAAGGGACGGCGGGGGGGACCCAGTACTTC. Translated, it gives CASTKGTAGGTQYF.

This sequence joins TRBV10-3 and TRBJ2-7, with D tentatively TRBD2 (5 bases). The CDR3 sequence is 14 residues long. Germline loops: CDR1 ENHRY, CDR2 SYGVKD. V dropped 3 bases and J dropped 4 bases, with 13 bases sitting between them. This chain's CDR3 is CAISDQIGRYEQYF. CDR3 DNA sequence: TGTGCCATCAGTGATCAGATTGGGAGATACGAGCAGTACTTC.

The DNA of the CDR3 is TGTGCCTGGAGACTTAGTACTGCTGGCTACACCTTC. Its protein product is CAWRLSTAGYTF. The chain is built from TRBV30 and TRBJ1-2; D is ambiguous. V was clipped by 3 bases and J by 7 bases, with 12 bases between them. Germline V gene data show CDR1 as GTSNPN and CDR2 as SVGIG (reference sequence). The CDR3 extends over 12 amino acids.

The chain is built from TRBV30 and TRBJ2-7; 10 bases fit TRBD1. The CDR3 runs 13 residues. The V gene end was trimmed by 4 bases and the J gene end by 7 bases; junction bases not matched to a gene: 7. Germline V gene sequence: CDR1 GTSNPN, CDR2 SVGIG (reference sequence). CDR3 coding DNA: TGTGCCTGGACCGGGACAGGGGCTCCGGAGCAGTACTTC. It codes for CAWTGTGAPEQYF.

The chain is built from TRBV2 and TRBJ2-7; D is possibly TRBD1 (6 bases). Trimming shortened V by 4 bases and J by 4 bases, and 14 bases separated the two germline ends. The CDR3 runs to 14 residues. The V gene's germline CDR1 is SNHLY and CDR2 FYNNEI. CDR3 nucleotide sequence: TGTGCCAGCAGTGGAGGGACATACGCATACGAGCAGTACTTC. This encodes CASSGGTYAYEQYF.

The V and J genes are TRBV6-5 and TRBJ1-5; D is possibly TRBD1 (5 bases). The CDR3 covers 14 residues. From germline, CDR1 is MNHEY and CDR2 SVGAGI. Trimming pared 5 bases from V and 3 bases from J, leaving 11 bases between. The CDR3 protein is CASSPGALNQPQHF. CDR3 nucleotides: TGTGCCAGCAGTCCCGGGGCCCTCAATCAGCCCCAGCATTTT.

V gene TRBV19 combines with J gene TRBJ2-5; D tentatively reads TRBD1 or TRBD2 (5 bases each). The CDR3 contains 16 residues. Trimming shortened V by 2 bases and J by 5 bases, and 18 bases separated the two germline ends. Germline V gene data show CDR1 as LNHDA and CDR2 as SQIVND (reference sequence). The DNA of the CDR3 is TGTGCCAGTAGTATAAGGGGAGCACAACTACCCGAGACCCAGTACTTC. As protein: CASSIRGAQLPETQYF.

This chain links TRBV9 with TRBJ2-7; 8 bases are a match to TRBD2. The CDR3 spans 18 residues. Per the germline V gene, CDR1 is SGDLS and CDR2 is YYNGEE. V lost 0 bases and J lost 0; bases outside the gene matches: 11. CDR3: CASSVDVGTSPLSYEQYF. The CDR3 DNA follows: TGTGCCAGCAGCGTAGATGTTGGGACTAGTCCCCTCTCCTACGAGCAGTACTTC.

Comment on this clone: In the same sample, other DNA sequences code for this CDR3. The chain combines TRBV18 with TRBJ2-3, with D possibly being TRBD2 (5 bases). The V and J ends lost 3 bases and 0 bases respectively, with 7 bases between them. CDR1 and CDR2 (germline): KGHSH, LQKENI. This CDR3 has 14 residues. CDR3 in DNA: TGTGCCAGCTCACCTCCGGGAAGCACAGATACGCAGTATTTT. It codes for CASSPPGSTDTQYF.

The chain recombines TRBV5-1 with TRBJ2-3, with TRBD1 as a possible D gene (6 bases). The CDR3 totals 16 residues. Germline lookup yields CDR1 SGHRS and CDR2 YFSETQ. V lost 0 bases to trimming and J lost 0 bases, with 11 bases between them. The CDR3 spells CASSLARTASTDTQYF. CDR3 coding DNA: TGCGCCAGCAGCTTGGCCCGGACAGCGAGCACAGATACGCAGTATTTT.